The rows below give T cell receptor beta chains drawn from one sample of a study of HIV-infected patients and healthy controls. TCRdb re-derived calls from the 5' RACE reads in MiXCR, one entry per CDR3 protein. The table includes roughly 18,000 distinct CDR3 sequences, around 10% detected once. The sample was blood. Receptor source: an adult in good health. CDR3s include the opening cysteine and the closing phenylalanine or tryptophan. The D gene is left open where the match is weak. Clone size is stated in some rows and not others, as once, few, many or a class when expanded.

v_gene,abundance,d_gene,len,j_gene,CDR3nt,CDR3aa
TRBV5-5,-,-,15,TRBJ2-5,TGTGCCAGCAGCTTGGCTAGCGTATACCAAGAGACCCAGTACTTC,CASSLASVYQETQYF
TRBV29-1,few,-,15,TRBJ2-7,TGCAGCGTCACACCGGGGCCGATGGCCCTCTACGAGCAGTACTTC,CSVTPGPMALYEQYF
TRBV27,medium-sized,TRBD2,16,TRBJ2-5,TGTGCCAGCAGTTCCAAAGTTGGTAGCGGGACAGAGACCCAGTACTTC,CASSSKVGSGTETQYF
TRBV5-1,many,TRBD2,16,TRBJ2-3,TGCGCCAGCAGCCCCGGACTAGCGGGAAGGACAGATACGCAGTATTTT,CASSPGLAGRTDTQYF
TRBV5-5,many,TRBD2,14,TRBJ2-1,TGTGCCAGCAGCTCCCTACCGACTAGCGATGAGCAGTTCTTC,CASSSLPTSDEQFF
TRBV25-1,few,-,17,TRBJ2-5,TGTGCCAGCAGTGAATCGTCTAACACCGCAGGGCAAGAGACCCAGTACTTC,CASSESSNTAGQETQYF
TRBV20-1,many,TRBD2,19,TRBJ2-2,TGCAGTGCTAGTGCGGGGGGGCTACTAGCGGGAGGTCGCACCGGGGAGCTGTTTTTT,CSASAGGLLAGGRTGELFF
TRBV12-3/TRBV12-4,medium-sized,-,16,TRBJ2-1,TGTGCCAGCAGTCCACAGGGGGGCGGGAGGGCCGGTGAGCAGTTCTTC,CASSPQGGGRAGEQFF
TRBV19,many,-,13,TRBJ1-1,TGTGCCAGTAGCAATCCTCCCGGGGGTGAAGCTTTCTTT,CASSNPPGGEAFF
TRBV30,-,TRBD2,13,TRBJ2-5,TGTGCCTGGAACCTAGCGGGAGGGGAGACCCAGTACTTC,CAWNLAGGETQYF
TRBV5-1,many,TRBD2,17,TRBJ2-7,TGCGCCAGCAGCTTGGGGCCTAGCGGGAGGGAGTCCTACGAGCAGTACTTC,CASSLGPSGRESYEQYF
TRBV12-3/TRBV12-4,many,TRBD2,16,TRBJ2-3,TGTGCCAGCAGTTTAAGATACGGGACTAGGTCAGATACGCAGTATTTT,CASSLRYGTRSDTQYF
TRBV4-1,-,-,17,TRBJ2-4,TGCGCCAGCAGCCAAGGGGCGGGCTCCCTGGGCAAAAACATTCAGTACTTC,CASSQGAGSLGKNIQYF